Listed here are 30 T cell receptor beta chains from one sample, sequenced in a study of blood T cell repertoires in COVID-19. Produced via immunoSEQ multiplex PCR; TCRdb's table is partial and in-frame only. The repertoire consists of about 88,000 clones, with around nine tenths occurring once and the leading ten covering about a sixth. The sequenced sample was peripheral blood. These receptors originate from a woman in her fifties or sixties with COVID-19, enrolled during active disease.

The V and J genes are TRBV2 and TRBJ1-2; TRBD1 agrees at 11 bases. The trim removed 10 bases at V and 8 bases at J, leaving 9 bases unmatched. The CDR3 is 13 amino acids. Germline CDR1 reads SNHLY; CDR2 reads FYNNEI. The CDR3 loop is CATSGTGGSGYTF. In DNA, the CDR3 is TGTGCCACGTCCGGGACAGGGGGGTCCGGCTACACCTTC.

V is TRBV4-1 and J is TRBJ1-2; 8 bases line up with TRBD1. Germline CDR1 and CDR2: MGHRA and YSYEKL. This CDR3 is 15 amino acids long. J lost 4 bases, V lost 1 base, and 5 bases had no gene match. The CDR3 loop is CASSQAATGAYGYTF. CDR3 bases: TGCGCCAGCAGCCAAGCCGCGACAGGGGCCTATGGCTACACCTTC.

This clone was counted once. J is TRBJ2-1 and V is TRBV10-1, with D perhaps matching TRBD1 (5 bases). The germline V gene has CDR1 WNHNN and CDR2 SYGVQD (reference sequence). CDR3 length equals 14 residues. Trimming pared 9 bases from V and 4 bases from J, leaving 16 bases between. Written as DNA, the CDR3 is TGCGCCAGAACCCGGACAACGTGTTACAATGAGCAGTTCTTC. Translating it yields CARTRTTCYNEQFF.

This clone was detected a few times. This chain's CDR3 is CASSFSNEQYF. Written as DNA, the CDR3 is TGTGCCAGCAGTTTTTCCAACGAGCAGTACTTC. This chain links TRBV12-3 or TRBV12-4 with TRBJ2-7; D is unresolved. This CDR3 has 11 amino acids. Trimming pared 3 bases from V and 5 bases from J, leaving 5 bases between.

This chain uses TRBV7-2 with TRBJ2-1, with D perhaps matching TRBD2 (7 bases). Trimming took 4 bases from V and 4 from J, leaving 14 bases between them. The CDR3 sequence is 15 residues long. Germline V CDR1 and CDR2: SGHTA, FQGNSA. The CDR3 DNA follows: TGTGCCAGCAGCTGGGGGGCTAGCGGATACAATGAGCAGTTCTTC. Its protein product is CASSWGASGYNEQFF. Together with reference TRBV7-2 and TRBJ2-1, the CDR3 gives the full variable domain: GAGVSQSPSNKVTEKGKDVELRCDPISGHTALYWYRQSLGQGLEFLIYFQGNSAPDKSGLPSDRFSAERTGGSVSTLTIQRTQQEDSAVYLCASSWGASGYNEQFFGPGTRLTVL.

CDR3 DNA: TGTGCCAGCAGCCCTACGGACAGGGGGAGTAGTGGCTACACCTTC. This translates into CASSPTDRGSSGYTF. The chain combines TRBV11-2 with TRBJ1-2, with TRBD1 matching over 10 bases. This CDR3 comprises 15 residues. Germline values: CDR1 SGHAT, CDR2 FQNNGV. V shed 5 bases and J 7 bases; nucleotides not matched to a gene: 10. The variable domain in full, completed from reference TRBV11-2 and TRBJ1-2, reads EAGVAQSPRYKIIEKRQSVAFWCNPISGHATLYWYQQILGQGPKLLIQFQNNGVVDDSQLPKDRFSAERLKGVDSTLKIQPAKLEDSAVYLCASSPTDRGSSGYTFGSGTRLTVV.

The rearrangement uses TRBV2 and TRBJ1-1, with D unresolved. The CDR3 length is 11 residues. The ends were cut back, 7 bases at V and 10 bases at J, with 13 bases in the middle. Germline-derived CDR1 and CDR2 are SNHLY and FYNNEI. CDR3 residues: CASNSLPGAFF. The CDR3 DNA is TGTGCCAGCAACTCCCTCCCCGGAGCTTTCTTT. The entire variable domain, with the rest obtained from reference TRBV2 and TRBJ1-1, is as follows: EPEVTQTPSHQVTQMGQEVILRCVPISNHLYFYWYRQILGQKVEFLVSFYNNEISEKSEIFDDQFSVERPDGSNFTLKIRSTKLEDSAMYFCASNSLPGAFFGQGTRLTVV.

This clone was seen a single time. The V gene is TRBV7-9, the J gene TRBJ1-2, with TRBD1 matching over 9 bases. V dropped 2 bases and J dropped 8; count of bases not matched to a gene: 9. The germline V gene encodes CDR1 SEHNR and CDR2 FQNEAQ (reference sequence). The length of the CDR3 is 15 residues. CDR3 in DNA: TGTGCCAGCAGCTTATCGGACAGGGGTGGCAGCGGCTACACCTTC. It specifies CASSLSDRGGSGYTF.

The chain is built from TRBV7-9 and TRBJ2-2; 9 nucleotides align to TRBD1. The CDR3 is 17 residues long. CDR1 and CDR2 (germline): SEHNR, FQNEAQ (reference sequence). V shed 5 bases and J 5 bases; nucleotides not matched to a gene: 12. DNA for the CDR3: TGTGCCAGCAGCCCCAGTGCCAGGACAGGGGTTACCGGGGAGCTGTTTTTT. Protein: CASSPSARTGVTGELFF.

The genes are TRBV2 and TRBJ1-4; 7 bases fit TRBD1. V was clipped by 4 bases and J by 8 bases; unmatched bases: 10. The V gene's germline CDR1 is SNHLY and CDR2 FYNNEI. The CDR3 is 15 amino acids. The CDR3 reads CASSGNRGPEEKLFF. CDR3 DNA: TGTGCCAGCAGTGGGAACAGGGGCCCGGAAGAAAAACTGTTTTTT.

The chain has TRBV11-1 and TRBJ1-2; 9 nucleotides match TRBD1. CDR1 SGHAT and CDR2 FQDESV come from the germline V gene (reference sequence). The V and J ends lost 5 bases and 5 bases, in that order; junction bases with no gene match: 6. The CDR3 sequence is 14 residues long. This chain's CDR3 is CASSAQGALYGYTF. CDR3 in DNA: TGTGCCAGCAGCGCACAGGGGGCTCTGTATGGCTACACCTTC.

This clone has a handful of counts. The chain uses TRBV28 and TRBJ1-2, with D possibly being TRBD1 (5 bases). Trimming shortened V by 10 bases and J by 3 bases, and 12 bases separated the two germline ends. Germline loops: CDR1 MDHEN, CDR2 SYDVKM. The CDR3 totals 12 residues. CDR3 nucleotides: TGTGCCACCCTTGGGGACTACTATGGCTACACCTTC. This sequence encodes CATLGDYYGYTF.

The chain employs TRBV6-5 and TRBJ2-3; 8 nucleotides align to TRBD2. Trimming at V came to 8 bases and at J to 2 bases, leaving 6 bases not matched to a gene. The CDR3 covers 14 residues. Germline assignment: CDR1 MNHEY and CDR2 SVGAGI. The CDR3 loop is CASARGGNTDTQYF. The CDR3 DNA is TGTGCCAGCGCTCGGGGGGGCAACACAGATACGCAGTATTTT.

J is TRBJ2-2 and V is TRBV2; D perhaps matches TRBD1 (5 bases). Trimming pared 4 bases from V and 1 base from J, leaving 10 bases between. The CDR3 has 15 amino acids. From germline, CDR1 is SNHLY and CDR2 FYNNEI. The CDR3 protein is CASSGQGENTGELFF. The CDR3 nucleotides are TGTGCCAGCAGTGGGCAGGGTGAGAACACCGGGGAGCTGTTTTTT.

The chain has TRBV7-2 and TRBJ1-5; TRBD1 matches 9 bases. The CDR3 spans 14 residues. CDR1 and CDR2 from the germline V gene are SGHTA and FQGNSA. After removal of 5 bases from V and 7 bases from J, the junction contained 6 bases not matched to a gene. The CDR3 region has the DNA TGTGCCAGCAGCGATACAGGGGGCAGGCAGCCCCAGCATTTT. Protein: CASSDTGGRQPQHF.

This chain joins TRBV9 and TRBJ2-7; TRBD1 might be the D (6 bases). This CDR3 comprises 15 residues. Germline V lookup: CDR1 SGDLS, CDR2 YYNGEE. With 2 bases removed from V and 0 bases from J, the gap between germline ends came to 12 bases. The CDR3: CASSVDGQYSYEQYF. CDR3 DNA sequence: TGTGCCAGCAGCGTGGACGGACAGTACTCCTACGAGCAGTACTTC. Full variable domain (outside the CDR3, taken from reference TRBV9 and TRBJ2-7): DSGVTQTPKHLITATGQRVTLRCSPRSGDLSVYWYQQSLDQGLQFLIQYYNGEERAKGNILERFSAQQFPDLHSELNLSSLELGDSALYFCASSVDGQYSYEQYFGPGTRLTVT.

The genes are TRBV5-1 and TRBJ1-2; D is ambiguous. V lost 0 bases to trimming and J lost 4 bases, with 10 bases between them. CDR3 length: 14 residues. Per the germline V gene, CDR1 is SGHRS and CDR2 is YFSETQ. The CDR3: CASSLAEVAYGYTF. The CDR3 coding sequence is TGCGCCAGCAGCTTGGCCGAGGTAGCCTATGGCTACACCTTC.

The genes are TRBV6-2 or TRBV6-3 and TRBJ1-5; TRBD1 matches at 7 bases. With V trimmed by 5 bases and J by 7 bases, 2 bases remained unmatched. Germline CDR1 is MNHEY and CDR2 is SVGEGT. The length of the CDR3 is 12 residues. DNA for the CDR3: TGTGCCAGCAGTCGACAGGGCCAGCCCCAGCATTTT. Translation gives CASSRQGQPQHF.

This clone occurred a few times. The V and J genes are TRBV7-9 and TRBJ1-5, with D perhaps matching TRBD1 (6 bases). The CDR3 is made up of 16 amino acids. The V gene lost 4 bases and the J gene lost 5 bases, with 18 bases spanning the gap. Germline V gene sequence: CDR1 SEHNR, CDR2 FQNEAQ (reference sequence). The CDR3 here is CASSWGGASGHQPQHF. For the CDR3, the DNA is TGTGCCAGCAGCTGGGGGGGCGCTTCGGGGCATCAGCCCCAGCATTTT. Supplemented by reference TRBV7-9 and TRBJ1-5, the full variable domain reads DTGVSQNPRHKITKRGQNVTFRCDPISEHNRLYWYRQTLGQGPEFLTYFQNEAQLEKSRLLSDRFSAERPKGSFSTLEIQRTEQGDSAMYLCASSWGGASGHQPQHFGDGTRLSIL.

The rearrangement joins TRBV7-2 to TRBJ2-1, with 7 bases fitting TRBD1. The germline V gene has CDR1 SGHTA and CDR2 FQGNSA. CDR3 length: 15 amino acids. Trimming at V came to 5 bases and at J to 4 bases, leaving 8 bases not matched to a gene. CDR3 region: CASSPSRDSYNEQFF. In nucleotides, the CDR3 is TGTGCCAGCAGCCCCAGCCGGGACAGTTACAATGAGCAGTTCTTC.

The chain joins TRBV6-5 to TRBJ2-2; 13 nucleotides line up with TRBD2. Germline V gives CDR1 MNHEY, CDR2 SVGAGI. V lost 7 bases, J lost 9 bases, and 8 bases stayed unmatched. CDR3 length: 15 residues. This CDR3 is CASKTSGGAERELFF. CDR3 nucleotides: TGTGCCAGCAAAACTAGCGGGGGGGCCGAGAGGGAGCTGTTTTTT.

The J gene is TRBJ2-3, the V gene TRBV19; no clear D gene. With 4 bases removed from V and 0 bases from J, the gap between germline ends came to 11 bases. The CDR3 consists of 15 residues. From germline, CDR1 is LNHDA and CDR2 SQIVND (reference sequence). The CDR3: CASSKVETSTDTQYF. DNA for the CDR3: TGTGCCAGTAGTAAGGTGGAGACTAGCACAGATACGCAGTATTTT.

This clone was found a few times. This sequence joins TRBV7-2 and TRBJ2-1; 12 bases match TRBD2. V lost 0 bases to trimming and J lost 7 bases; unmatched junction nucleotides: 7. The length of the CDR3 is 17 residues. Looked up from germline, CDR1 is SGHTA and CDR2 is FQGNSA. The CDR3 region is CASSLAPASGGANEQFF. The CDR3 DNA is TGTGCCAGCAGCTTAGCCCCCGCTAGCGGGGGGGCGAATGAGCAGTTCTTC.

On this clone: This sample includes further DNA sequences coding for the same CDR3. This chain joins TRBV30 and TRBJ1-1; 7 bases match TRBD1. Germline V gives CDR1 GTSNPN, CDR2 SVGIG (reference sequence). V shed 2 bases and J 1 base; nucleotides not matched to a gene: 1. The CDR3 extends over 13 amino acids. CDR3 protein: CAWSRQGNTEAFF. The CDR3 nucleotides read TGTGCCTGGAGTCGACAGGGGAACACTGAAGCTTTCTTT.

The genes are TRBV18 and TRBJ1-3; 7 nucleotides agree with TRBD1. This CDR3 region has 17 residues. J gave up 0 bases and V 4 bases, and 9 bases lay outside the gene matches. The V gene's germline CDR1 is KGHSH and CDR2 LQKENI. The CDR3 nucleotides read TGTGCCAGCTCACAGGGACAGACTCGGGACTCTGGAAACACCATATATTTT. It specifies CASSQGQTRDSGNTIYF.

The rearrangement joins TRBV19 to TRBJ2-2; D is ambiguous. Germline CDR1 reads LNHDA; CDR2 reads SQIVND (reference sequence). The CDR3 consists of 16 residues. V gave up 3 bases and J gave up 2 bases, with 13 bases separating them. For the CDR3, the DNA is TGTGCCAGTAGTATGAGGCAGCCGATTAACACCGGGGAGCTGTTTTTT. It codes for CASSMRQPINTGELFF.

This CDR3 is CASSYGLAGYNEQFF. The CDR3 DNA follows: TGTGCCAGCAGTTACGGGCTAGCGGGGTACAATGAGCAGTTCTTC. V is TRBV6-2 or TRBV6-3 and J is TRBJ2-1; 9 positions agree with TRBD2. After removal of 2 bases from V and 4 bases from J, the junction contained 3 bases not matched to a gene. The germline V gene encodes CDR1 MNHEY and CDR2 SVGEGT. The CDR3 has 15 amino acids.

The chain recombines TRBV12-5 with TRBJ1-3; D is uncertain. Trimming removed 2 bases at V and 0 bases at J, with 11 bases between. The length of the CDR3 is 16 residues. Per the germline V gene, CDR1 is LGHNT and CDR2 is FRNRAP. This chain's CDR3 is CASGLYAGSSGNTIYF. CDR3 DNA sequence: TGTGCTAGTGGTTTGTATGCAGGCAGCTCTGGAAACACCATATATTTT.

The chain couples TRBV27 to TRBJ2-1; D gene uncertain. V was clipped by 4 bases and J by 2 bases, with 9 bases between them. CDR1 is MNHEY and CDR2 is SMNVEV in the germline V gene (reference sequence). The CDR3 consists of 14 residues. This CDR3 reads CASSSQSAYNEQFF. In nucleotides, the CDR3 is TGTGCCAGCAGTTCGCAGAGCGCCTACAATGAGCAGTTCTTC.

This clone has a single count. This sequence joins TRBV3-1 (or the pseudogene TRBV3-2) and TRBJ1-2, with D possibly matching TRBD1 (5 bases). Trimming took 2 bases from V and 4 from J, leaving 14 bases between them. CDR1 is LGHDT, CDR2 YNNKEL, per germline (reference sequence). The CDR3 covers 15 residues. In DNA, the CDR3 is TGTGCCAGCAGCCAAATTTTGGGGGGAACCTATGGCTACACCTTC. It yields the protein CASSQILGGTYGYTF.